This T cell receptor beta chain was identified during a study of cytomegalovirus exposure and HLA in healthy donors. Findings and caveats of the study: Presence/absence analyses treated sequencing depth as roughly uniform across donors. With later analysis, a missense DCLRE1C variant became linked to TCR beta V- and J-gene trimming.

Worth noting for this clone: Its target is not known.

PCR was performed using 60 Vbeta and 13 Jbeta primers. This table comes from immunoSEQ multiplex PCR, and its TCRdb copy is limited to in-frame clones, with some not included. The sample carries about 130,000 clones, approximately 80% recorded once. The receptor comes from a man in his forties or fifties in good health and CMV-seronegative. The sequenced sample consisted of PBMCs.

The CDR3 coding sequence is TGTGCCAGCAGCGAATCCGGGACAGGGGTGACCCACGAGCAGTACTTC. Translating gives CASSESGTGVTHEQYF. The chain has TRBV9 and TRBJ2-7; 10 bases are a match to TRBD1. The CDR3 length is 16 residues. With 3 bases clipped from V and 5 bases from J, the junction kept 11 bases outside the gene matches. The germline V gene encodes CDR1 SGDLS and CDR2 YYNGEE.